The sequence of this T cell receptor beta chain was determined in a study of PD-1 blockade in classical Hodgkin lymphoma. This CDR3 comprises 16 residues. Trimming left V 3 bases short and J 5 bases short, with 18 bases between. CDR1 and CDR2 (germline): MNHEY, SMNVEV (reference sequence). Profiling relied on immunoSEQ multiplex PCR, and the TCRdb table lists in-frame clones only, not all of them. The sample shows 25,000 to 30,000 clones, approximately 80% of them seen only once. Note on this clone: Its antigen is still unknown.

Time point specified: cycle 4 day 1 (C4D1), after more than five weeks of nivolumab. Relapse after autologous stem cell transplantation occurred in every patient, and brentuximab vedotin exposure varied. By magnetic negative selection, CD4+ T cells were purified from thawed PBMCs. Whole-study findings and limits: Complete responders started with a diversity level that resembled newly diagnosed patients at baseline.

The rearrangement links TRBV27 to TRBJ2-3; the D gene is possibly TRBD2 (6 bases). The material was CD4+ T cells from blood, obtained before the fourth cycle of nivolumab. This receptor was taken from a human donor with classical Hodgkin lymphoma. CDR3 in DNA: TGTGCCAGCAGTTTTTTGGGGGAGGAAGGTAGAGATACGCAGTATTTT. Protein product: CASSFLGEEGRDTQYF.